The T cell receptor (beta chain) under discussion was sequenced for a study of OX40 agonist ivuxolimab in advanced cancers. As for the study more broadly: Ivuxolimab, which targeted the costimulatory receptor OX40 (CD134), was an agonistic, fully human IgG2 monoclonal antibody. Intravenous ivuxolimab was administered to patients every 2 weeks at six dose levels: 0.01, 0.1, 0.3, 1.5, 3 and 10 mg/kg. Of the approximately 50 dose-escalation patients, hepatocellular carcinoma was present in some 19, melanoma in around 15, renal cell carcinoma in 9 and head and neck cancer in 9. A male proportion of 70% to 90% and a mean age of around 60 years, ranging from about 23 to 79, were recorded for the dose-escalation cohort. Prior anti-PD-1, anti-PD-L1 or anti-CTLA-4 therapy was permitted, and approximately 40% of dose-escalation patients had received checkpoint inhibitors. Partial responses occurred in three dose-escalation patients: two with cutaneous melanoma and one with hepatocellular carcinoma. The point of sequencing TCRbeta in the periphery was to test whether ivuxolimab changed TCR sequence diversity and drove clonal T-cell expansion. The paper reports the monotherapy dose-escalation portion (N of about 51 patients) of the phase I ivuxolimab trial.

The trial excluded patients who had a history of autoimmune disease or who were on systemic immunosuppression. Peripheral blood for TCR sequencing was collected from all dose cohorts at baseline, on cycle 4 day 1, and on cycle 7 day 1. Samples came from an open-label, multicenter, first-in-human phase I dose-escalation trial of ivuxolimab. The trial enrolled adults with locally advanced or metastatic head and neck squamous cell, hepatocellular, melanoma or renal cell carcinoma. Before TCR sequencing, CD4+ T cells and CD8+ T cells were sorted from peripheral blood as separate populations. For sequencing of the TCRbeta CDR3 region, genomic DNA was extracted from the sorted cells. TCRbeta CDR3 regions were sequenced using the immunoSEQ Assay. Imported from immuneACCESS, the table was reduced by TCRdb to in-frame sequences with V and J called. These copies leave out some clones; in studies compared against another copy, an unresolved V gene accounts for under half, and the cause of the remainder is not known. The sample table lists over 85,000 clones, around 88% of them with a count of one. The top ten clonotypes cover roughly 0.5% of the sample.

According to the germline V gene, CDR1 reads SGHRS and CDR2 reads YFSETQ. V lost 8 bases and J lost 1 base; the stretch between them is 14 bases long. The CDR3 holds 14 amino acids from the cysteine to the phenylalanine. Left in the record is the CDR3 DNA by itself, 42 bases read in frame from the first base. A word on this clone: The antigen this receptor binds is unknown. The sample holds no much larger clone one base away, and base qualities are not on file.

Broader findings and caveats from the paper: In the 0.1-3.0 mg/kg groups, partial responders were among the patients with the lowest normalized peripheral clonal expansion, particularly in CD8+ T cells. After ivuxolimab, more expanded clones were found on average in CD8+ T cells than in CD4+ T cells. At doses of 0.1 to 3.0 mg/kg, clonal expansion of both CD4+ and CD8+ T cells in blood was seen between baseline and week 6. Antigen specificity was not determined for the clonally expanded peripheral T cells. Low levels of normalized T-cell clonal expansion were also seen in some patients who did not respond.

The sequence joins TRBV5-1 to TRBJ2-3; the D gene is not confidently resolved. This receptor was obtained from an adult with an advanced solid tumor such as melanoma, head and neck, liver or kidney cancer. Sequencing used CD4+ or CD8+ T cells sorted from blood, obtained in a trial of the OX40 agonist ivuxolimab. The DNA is TGCGCCAGTAACTCGGGTGTTCGCACAGATACGCAGTATTTT. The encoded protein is CASNSGVRTDTQYF.